Presented here are 17 T cell receptor beta chains from one specimen sequenced in a study of Ad26.COV2.S vaccination and SARS-CoV-2 variants. Generated by immunoSEQ multiplex PCR, the TCRdb table keeps only in-frame clones and is missing some. The sample yields about 370,000 clones, 88% seen once. Treatment reported: around 19 received Ad26.COV2.S at low or high dose, single or two shots; five or six received placebo; per-sample allocation not given. Collection of samples fell on day 63 after the first vaccine or placebo injection. The material sequenced was peripheral blood, taken in a trial of Ad26.COV2.S vaccine versus placebo. All receptors derive from a person between 18 and 65 years old who received the Ad26.COV2.S COVID-19 vaccine or a placebo.

V and J are TRBV14 and TRBJ1-2; no reliable D call. Trimming removed 3 bases at V and 7 bases at J, with 12 bases between. Germline V gene sequence: CDR1 SGHDN, CDR2 FVKESK. CDR3 size: 13 residues. The CDR3 is CASSQGPRTGYTF. The CDR3 region has the DNA TGTGCCAGCAGCCAGGGCCCGAGGACTGGCTACACCTTC.

The chain uses TRBV14 and TRBJ2-5, with D maybe TRBD1 (6 bases). Germline V gives CDR1 SGHDN, CDR2 FVKESK. V lost 4 bases to trimming and J lost 9 bases, with 18 bases between them. This CDR3 has 14 amino acids. CDR3 region: CASSRGHRVVSQYF. CDR3 nucleotide sequence: TGTGCCAGCAGCCGGGGACATCGCGTTGTGTCCCAGTACTTC.

This clone appeared a single time. The genes are TRBV18 and TRBJ1-3, with TRBD1 matching 8 bases. CDR1 is KGHSH, CDR2 LQKENI, per germline. This CDR3 has 13 residues. Trimming removed 0 bases from V and 11 bases from J; junction bases left unmatched: 3. As DNA, the CDR3 is TGTGCCAGCTCACCACCGCAGGACAGGGCCATATATTTT. Protein product: CASSPPQDRAIYF.

The rearrangement joins TRBV19 to TRBJ1-1; D gene uncertain. Per germline, CDR1 LNHDA and CDR2 SQIVND (reference sequence). V was shortened by 4 bases and J by 3 bases, with 6 bases between the two germline ends. The CDR3 is 12 amino acids. CDR3 residues: CASSKPDTEAFF. CDR3 nucleotides: TGTGCCAGTAGTAAGCCGGACACTGAAGCTTTCTTT.

This rearrangement joins TRBV12-5 to TRBJ1-2; no clear D. Trimming took off 4 bases at V and 4 bases at J, with 10 bases between the two ends. The CDR3 contains 13 residues. Germline V gives CDR1 LGHNT, CDR2 FRNRAP. The CDR3 reads CASGSPGLYGYTF. The DNA of the CDR3 is TGTGCTAGTGGTTCCCCAGGTCTCTATGGCTACACCTTC. Drawing the rest from reference TRBV12-5 and TRBJ1-2, the complete variable domain is DARVTQTPRHKVTEMGQEVTMRCQPILGHNTVFWYRQTMMQGLELLAYFRNRAPLDDSGMPKDRFSAEMPDATLATLKIQPSEPRDSAVYFCASGSPGLYGYTFGSGTRLTVV.

In its sample, this clone was seen a few times. The chain carries TRBV10-2 and TRBJ1-3; the match to TRBD1 covers 7 bases. Losses at the gene ends were 5 bases for V and 3 bases for J; bases not matched to a gene: 13. Germline V gives CDR1 WSHSY, CDR2 SAAADI. The CDR3 length is 17 residues. In DNA form, the CDR3 reads TGCGCCAGCAGTCTGACAGGGATGTTTTTCTTTGGAAACACCATATATTTT. It yields the protein CASSLTGMFFFGNTIYF.

V gene TRBV6-6 combines with J gene TRBJ1-3, with no clear D. This CDR3 spans 11 amino acids. Per the germline V gene, CDR1 is MNHNY and CDR2 is SVGAGI (reference sequence). V dropped 5 bases and J dropped 4 bases, with 3 bases sitting between them. The CDR3 region has the DNA TGTGCCAGCAGTACCGGAAACACCATATATTTT. This codes for CASSTGNTIYF.

The chain joins TRBV10-3 to TRBJ2-5, with D maybe TRBD2 (5 bases). CDR1 is ENHRY, CDR2 SYGVKD, per germline. The CDR3 consists of 12 residues. V was clipped by 10 bases and J by 2 bases, with 11 bases between them. The CDR3 DNA sequence: TGTGCCACGAGGGCGACACAAGAGACCCAGTACTTC. It specifies CATRATQETQYF.

This clone was seen just once. CDR3 DNA: TGTGCCAGCAGCTTTGCAGGGGGCAGTGAGCAGTTCTTC. Translating gives CASSFAGGSEQFF. The chain uses TRBV7-9 and TRBJ2-1; the match to TRBD1 covers 8 bases. V trimming: 3 bases; J trimming: 9 bases; junction bases outside the gene matches: 4. Germline V gives CDR1 SEHNR, CDR2 FQNEAQ (reference sequence). This CDR3 is built from 13 residues.

The rearrangement links TRBV15 to TRBJ2-1; TRBD2 might be the D (6 bases). Germline V gene data show CDR1 as LNHNV and CDR2 as YYDKDF (reference sequence). The V and J ends lost 0 bases and 12 bases respectively, with 12 bases between them. The CDR3 has 13 amino acids. CDR3 nucleotides: TGTGCCACCAGCAGAGATATGCGGGAAGGGCAGTTCTTC. Translated: CATSRDMREGQFF.

The V gene is TRBV23-1, the J gene TRBJ1-6, with 7 positions matching TRBD1. TRBV23-1 is designated an ORF whose function remains uncertain. The CDR3 loop spans 13 amino acids. Trimming at V came to 9 bases and at J to 9 bases, leaving 8 bases not matched to a gene. The CDR3 loop reads CARGENRGSPLHF. The CDR3 DNA reads as TGCGCCAGGGGAGAAAACAGGGGTTCACCCCTCCACTTT.

This chain connects TRBV5-3 to TRBJ2-3; weak D call: TRBD2 (6 bases). TRBV5-3 is an ORF; its function is uncertain. The CDR3 is 14 residues long. Trimming left V 2 bases short and J 8 bases short, with 15 bases between. CDR3 in DNA: TGTGCCAGAAGCTTCCGGGAGTGTCGCGGTACGCAGTATTTT. Protein product: CARSFRECRGTQYF.

V and J are TRBV3-1 (or the pseudogene TRBV3-2) and TRBJ2-3; 7 bases agree with TRBD1. Trimming removed 4 bases from V and 4 bases from J; junction bases left unmatched: 8. Germline values: CDR1 LGHDT, CDR2 YNNKEL (reference sequence). The CDR3 extends over 15 amino acids. The CDR3 sequence is CASSLGQLGADTQYF. CDR3 sequence (DNA): TGTGCCAGCAGCCTGGGACAGTTGGGAGCAGATACGCAGTATTTT.

V is TRBV6-5 and J is TRBJ2-7; D ambiguous. The V end lost 6 bases, the J end lost 2 bases, and 11 bases lay between the germline ends. The CDR3 sequence is 13 residues long. Germline values: CDR1 MNHEY, CDR2 SVGAGI. The CDR3 protein is CASSLTSAYEQYF. The CDR3 DNA reads as TGTGCCAGCAGCCTGACATCAGCCTACGAGCAGTACTTC.

The rearrangement joins TRBV5-4 to TRBJ1-5, with D hard to call. The V end was cut by 4 bases, the J end by 6 bases, with 11 bases between. Germline-derived CDR1 and CDR2 are SGHNT and YYREEE (reference sequence). The CDR3 length is 13 residues. The CDR3 is CASSGDIGQPQHF. In nucleotides, the CDR3 is TGTGCCAGCAGCGGAGATATTGGTCAGCCCCAGCATTTT.

The chain is built from TRBV6-2 or TRBV6-3 and TRBJ2-4; D not certain. The CDR3 is 13 residues long. CDR1 MNHEY and CDR2 SVGEGT come from the germline V gene. V lost 0 bases and J lost 7, with 7 bases in between. DNA of the CDR3: TGTGCCAGCAGTTACTCGCTTGGGAACATTCAGTACTTC. Its protein is CASSYSLGNIQYF.

The genes are TRBV5-1 and TRBJ1-1; D unclear. Germline V gene data show CDR1 as SGHRS and CDR2 as YFSETQ. Trimming shortened V by 0 bases and J by 8 bases, and 11 bases separated the two germline ends. There are 13 residues in the CDR3. The DNA for the CDR3 is TGCGCCAGCAGCTTGGACAAGGAATTCGAAGCTTTCTTT. Protein product: CASSLDKEFEAFF.